This entry lists 6 T cell receptor beta chains sequenced from one sample in a study of preoperative IRX-2 immunotherapy in early breast cancer. Profiling relied on immunoSEQ multiplex PCR, and the TCRdb table lists in-frame clones only, not all of them. The sample lists 55,000 to 70,000 clones, less than 95% occurring once. Treatment reported: preoperative locoregional IRX-2 cytokine immunotherapy. This material was acquired from a patient treated with IRX-2 immunotherapy. Receptors originate from a human donor with breast cancer.

The chain uses TRBV19 and TRBJ1-2; D call uncertain. Germline-derived CDR1 and CDR2 are LNHDA and SQIVND (reference sequence). This CDR3 comprises 14 residues. V was cut by 7 bases and J by 0 bases, with 12 bases left in between. CDR3 region: CASIRTAANYGYTF. CDR3 DNA sequence: TGTGCCAGTATCCGGACGGCGGCTAACTATGGCTACACCTTC.

The chain couples TRBV18 to TRBJ2-7; 7 nucleotides line up with TRBD1. Trimming cost V 3 bases and J 7 bases; bases outside gene matches: 6. Germline values: CDR1 KGHSH, CDR2 LQKENI. This CDR3 comprises 13 residues. This CDR3 reads CASSPDREREQYF. In nucleotides, the CDR3 is TGTGCCAGCTCACCTGACAGGGAAAGGGAGCAGTACTTC.

V gene TRBV2 combines with J gene TRBJ2-2; unclear D gene. Deletions cut 3 bases from V and 7 bases from J, with 9 bases between. CDR1 SNHLY and CDR2 FYNNEI come from the germline V gene. The CDR3 totals 13 residues. DNA of the CDR3: TGTGCCAGCAGTGATGGGGTCGGCGGGGAGCTGTTTTTT. This encodes CASSDGVGGELFF.

The V call is TRBV6-6, the J call TRBJ1-3; D ambiguous. V gave up 2 bases and J gave up 0 bases, with 8 bases separating them. The CDR3 sequence is 15 residues long. Germline values: CDR1 MNHNY, CDR2 SVGAGI (reference sequence). The CDR3 is CASSYVAPSGNTIYF. Written as DNA, the CDR3 is TGTGCCAGCAGTTACGTCGCCCCCTCTGGAAACACCATATATTTT.

The chain uses TRBV30 and TRBJ2-2; 10 bases agree with TRBD1. The V gene's germline CDR1 is GTSNPN and CDR2 SVGIG (reference sequence). The CDR3 length is 15 residues. The J segment lost 4 bases and the V segment lost 2 bases, leaving 4 bases of the junction unmatched. In nucleotides, the CDR3 is TGTGCCTGGAGTTGGACAGGGGGTTTCACCGGGGAGCTGTTTTTT. Translation gives CAWSWTGGFTGELFF.

The gene calls are TRBV5-5 and TRBJ2-7, with 9 bases identical to TRBD2. V dropped 2 bases and J dropped 4; count of bases not matched to a gene: 1. The CDR3 covers 13 residues. Germline V gene sequence: CDR1 SGHKS, CDR2 YYEKEE (reference sequence). CDR3 sequence reads: CASSFGLAYEQYF. The DNA for the CDR3 is TGTGCCAGCAGCTTCGGACTAGCGTACGAGCAGTACTTC.